This T cell receptor beta chain was observed in a study of cytomegalovirus exposure and HLA in healthy donors. About the study: The same platform was used for the roughly 120 validation repertoires and the approximately 670 first-cohort repertoires, a later analysis reported. General observations from the study: The tendency of first-cohort TCR clusters to co-occur in the 130 or so validation repertoires was identified by a subsequent analysis.

Trimming took 8 bases from V and 3 from J, leaving 11 bases between them. The CDR3 is made up of 13 amino acids. The germline CDR1 and CDR2 sequences are MDHEN and SYDVKM. The donors were members of the approximately 120-subject validation cohort (separate from the roughly 700-subject first cohort). Profiling relied on immunoSEQ multiplex PCR, and the TCRdb table lists in-frame clones only, not all of them. The sample contains 60,000 to 65,000 clones, around 96% of which appear only once. Worth noting for this clone: Its matching antigen is unknown.

This chain connects TRBV28 to TRBJ1-5; D unclear. The source material was PBMCs. The TCR sequence derives from a woman between 18 and 30 years old in good health and CMV-seronegative. CDR3 in DNA: TGTGCCAGCTCCCCCCCCAACAATCAGCCCCAGCATTTT. Translation gives CASSPPNNQPQHF.